This T cell receptor beta chain was profiled in a study of early T cells in non-severe SARS-CoV-2 infection. TCRdb recomputed calls from the 5' RACE reads with MiXCR, one row per CDR3 protein. The sample contains roughly 66,000 distinct CDR3 sequences, less than 9.5% of which appear only once. V was clipped by 6 bases and J by 2 bases, with 6 bases between them. The CDR3 is made up of 12 amino acids. This clonotype was counted at least ten times. This receptor was identified in an adult who was a healthcare worker with PCR-confirmed SARS-CoV-2 infection or an uninfected control (not recorded which). The chain carries TRBV12-3 or TRBV12-4 and TRBJ2-3, with D maybe TRBD2 (5 bases). The sample taken for sequencing was whole blood. Here the CDR3 DNA reads TGTGCCAGCAGGAGGGCCACAGATACGCAGTATTTT. This gives the protein CASRRATDTQYF.